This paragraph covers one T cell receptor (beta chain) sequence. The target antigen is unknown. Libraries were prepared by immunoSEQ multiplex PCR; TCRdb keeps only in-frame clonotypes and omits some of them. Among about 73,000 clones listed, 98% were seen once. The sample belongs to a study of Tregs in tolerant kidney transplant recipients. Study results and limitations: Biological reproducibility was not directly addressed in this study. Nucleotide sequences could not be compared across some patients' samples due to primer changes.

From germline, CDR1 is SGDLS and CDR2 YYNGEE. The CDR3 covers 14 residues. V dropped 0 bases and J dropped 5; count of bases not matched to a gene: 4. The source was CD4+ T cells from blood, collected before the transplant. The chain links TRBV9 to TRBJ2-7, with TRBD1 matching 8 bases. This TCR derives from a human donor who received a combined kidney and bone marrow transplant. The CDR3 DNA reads TGTGCCAGCAGCGTAGAAACAGGGGGTGACGAGCAGTACTTC. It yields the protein CASSVETGGDEQYF. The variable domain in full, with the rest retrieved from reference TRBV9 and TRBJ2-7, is DSGVTQTPKHLITATGQRVTLRCSPRSGDLSVYWYQQSLDQGLQFLIQYYNGEERAKGNILERFSAQQFPDLHSELNLSSLELGDSALYFCASSVETGGDEQYFGPGTRLTVT.